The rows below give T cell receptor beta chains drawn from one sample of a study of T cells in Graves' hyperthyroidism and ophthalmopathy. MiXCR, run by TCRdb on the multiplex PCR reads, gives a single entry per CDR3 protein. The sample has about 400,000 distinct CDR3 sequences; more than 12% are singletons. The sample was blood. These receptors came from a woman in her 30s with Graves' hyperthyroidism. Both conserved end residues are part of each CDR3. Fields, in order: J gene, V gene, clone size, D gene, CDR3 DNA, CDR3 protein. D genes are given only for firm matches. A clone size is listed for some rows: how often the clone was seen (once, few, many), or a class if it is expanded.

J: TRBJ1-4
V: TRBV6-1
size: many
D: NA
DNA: TGTGCCAGCAGTGAAGCGCGCCGACGGAGTAATGAAAAACTGTTTTTT
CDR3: CASSEARRRSNEKLFF

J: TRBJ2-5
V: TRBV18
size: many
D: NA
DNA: TGTGCCAGCTCCATGGGGTACCAAGAGACCCAGTACTTC
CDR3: CASSMGYQETQYF

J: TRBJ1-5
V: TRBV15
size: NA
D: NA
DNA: TGTGCCACCAGCACCCGTACTGCTTTGACAGAATCAAATCAGCCCCAGCATTTT
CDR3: CATSTRTALTESNQPQHF

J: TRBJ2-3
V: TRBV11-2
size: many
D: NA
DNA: TGTGCCAGCAGCTTAGCGGCCATTGTGGATACGCAGTATTTT
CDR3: CASSLAAIVDTQYF

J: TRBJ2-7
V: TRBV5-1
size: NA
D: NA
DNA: TGCGCCAGCAGCTTGGCCTCCGGGGCGGGGCTCTACGAGCAGTACTTC
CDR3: CASSLASGAGLYEQYF

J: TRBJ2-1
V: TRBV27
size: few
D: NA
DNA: TGTGCCACTTCTGGGGGGGCCGACCCCTACAATGAGCAGTTCTTC
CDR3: CATSGGADPYNEQFF

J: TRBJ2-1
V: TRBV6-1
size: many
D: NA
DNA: TGTGCCAGCAGACGCCAGGGTAAGCAGTTCTTC
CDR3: CASRRQGKQFF

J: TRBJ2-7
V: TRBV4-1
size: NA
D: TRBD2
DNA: TGCGCCAGCAGCCAACCTATTCGGGGGGGCTACTCCTACGAGCAGTACTTC
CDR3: CASSQPIRGGYSYEQYF

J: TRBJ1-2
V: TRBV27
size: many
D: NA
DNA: TGTGCCAGCAGTTTGGGGGGCTCCTATGGCTACACCTTC
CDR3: CASSLGGSYGYTF

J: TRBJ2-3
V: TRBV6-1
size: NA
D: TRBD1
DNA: TGTGCCAGCAGACAGGGGGCGGTAGATACGCAGTATTTT
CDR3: CASRQGAVDTQYF

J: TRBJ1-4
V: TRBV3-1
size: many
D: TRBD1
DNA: TGTGCCAGCAGCCTGGACAGGGGGTTAGAAAAACTGTTTTTT
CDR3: CASSLDRGLEKLFF

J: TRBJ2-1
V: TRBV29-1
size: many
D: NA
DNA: TGCAGCGTTCTCGTCGGGACGGGCCTAGGCCATGAGCAGTTCTTC
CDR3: CSVLVGTGLGHEQFF

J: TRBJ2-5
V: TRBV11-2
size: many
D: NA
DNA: TGTGCCAGCAGCTTATTCTCCGTGCGGTGGACCTCCCCCCCAGAGACCCAGTACTTC
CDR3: CASSLFSVRWTSPPETQYF

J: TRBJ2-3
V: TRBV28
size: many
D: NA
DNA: TGTGCCAGCAGTTTAATCGGGGGAGGGACACACACAGATACGCAGTATTTT
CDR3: CASSLIGGGTHTDTQYF

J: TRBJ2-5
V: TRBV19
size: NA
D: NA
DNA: TGTGCCAGTAGTACCCCTCCGCACCAAGAGACCCAGTACTTC
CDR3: CASSTPPHQETQYF

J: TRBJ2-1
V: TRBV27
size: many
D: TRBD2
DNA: TGTGCCAGCACAGTCGTTGGGACTAGCGTTAACAATGAGCAGTTCTTC
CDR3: CASTVVGTSVNNEQFF

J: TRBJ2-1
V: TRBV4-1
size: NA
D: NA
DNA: TGCGCCAGCAGCCAAGAAGGCCTACCTGCCTACAATGAGCAGTTCTTC
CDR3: CASSQEGLPAYNEQFF

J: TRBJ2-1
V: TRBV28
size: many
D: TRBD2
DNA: TGTGCCAGCAGTCCCGAGCCCCTAGCGGGAGGACTCTACAATGAGCAGTTCTTC
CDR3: CASSPEPLAGGLYNEQFF

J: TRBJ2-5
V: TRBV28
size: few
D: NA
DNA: TGTGCCAGCAGTTCATCACTGGGGATCGAGACCCAGTACTTC
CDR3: CASSSSLGIETQYF

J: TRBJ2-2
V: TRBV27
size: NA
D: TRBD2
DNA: TGTGCCAGCAGGGCACTAGCGGGAGGGCCCAGCACCGGGGAGCTGTTTTTT
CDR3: CASRALAGGPSTGELFF

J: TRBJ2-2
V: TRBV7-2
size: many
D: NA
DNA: TGTGCCAGCAGCGGGACTTCCAACACCGGGGAGCTGTTTTTT
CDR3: CASSGTSNTGELFF

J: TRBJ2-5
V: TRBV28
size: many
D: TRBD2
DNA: TGTGCCAGCAGTCCCCCAGCGGGAAGGAAAGAGACCCAGTACTTC
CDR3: CASSPPAGRKETQYF

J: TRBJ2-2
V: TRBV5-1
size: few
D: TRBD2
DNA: TGCGCCAGCAGCCCCGGACTAGCGGTAATGGGCACCGGGGAGCTGTTTTTT
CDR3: CASSPGLAVMGTGELFF

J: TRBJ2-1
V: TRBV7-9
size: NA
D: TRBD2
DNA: TGTGCCAGCACGGTACTGAGCGGGAGGGCCCTACAATATGAGCAGTTCTTC
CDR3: CASTVLSGRALQYEQFF

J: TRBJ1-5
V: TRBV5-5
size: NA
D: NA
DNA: TGTGCCAGCAGCCTCCATCATGGGGCCAATCAGCCCCAGCATTTT
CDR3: CASSLHHGANQPQHF

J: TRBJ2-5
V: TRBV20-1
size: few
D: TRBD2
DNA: TGCAGTGCCTCGGGACTAGCGGCGCAAGAGACCCAGTACTTC
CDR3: CSASGLAAQETQYF

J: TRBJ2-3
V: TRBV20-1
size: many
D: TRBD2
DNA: TGCAGTGCTAGCCCTAGCGGGTATTACACAGATACGCAGTATTTT
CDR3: CSASPSGYYTDTQYF

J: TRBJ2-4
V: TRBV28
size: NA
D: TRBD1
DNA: TGTGCCAGCAGAGACAGGGCATCAACTCTAGCCAAAAACATTCAGTACTTC
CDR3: CASRDRASTLAKNIQYF

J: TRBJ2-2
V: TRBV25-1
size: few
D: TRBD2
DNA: TGTGCCAGCAGTGAATACGGACTAGCGGGAGGCACCGGGGAGCTGTTTTTT
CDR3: CASSEYGLAGGTGELFF

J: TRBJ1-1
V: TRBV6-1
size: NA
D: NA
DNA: TGTGCCAGCAGTTCAAAGATAAGCAGGGCTTTCTTT
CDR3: CASSSKISRAFF

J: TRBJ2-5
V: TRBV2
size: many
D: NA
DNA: TGTGCCAGCAAGCGGGAAGAGACCCAGTACTTC
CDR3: CASKREETQYF

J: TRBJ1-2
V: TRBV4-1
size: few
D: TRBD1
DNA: TGCGCCAGCAGCCAAGGCGGACAGGGGGCTTGGTATGGCTACACCTTC
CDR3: CASSQGGQGAWYGYTF

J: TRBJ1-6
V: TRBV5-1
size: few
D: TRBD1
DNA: TGCGCCAGCAGCTCGACAGGGGCGGGGTATTCACCCCTCCACTTT
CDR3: CASSSTGAGYSPLHF

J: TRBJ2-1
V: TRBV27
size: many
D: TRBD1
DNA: TGTGCCAGCAATCGCTATCCGGGACAGGGTTACAATGAGCAGTTCTTC
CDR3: CASNRYPGQGYNEQFF

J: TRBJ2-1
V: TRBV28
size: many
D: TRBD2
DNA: TGTGCCAGCAGAGAGCCCGGGACTAGTAAGCGCCATGAGCAGTTCTTC
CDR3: CASREPGTSKRHEQFF

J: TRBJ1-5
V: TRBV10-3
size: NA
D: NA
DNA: TGTGCCATCAGTCAAGGCGAAACTCAGCCCCAGCATTTT
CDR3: CAISQGETQPQHF

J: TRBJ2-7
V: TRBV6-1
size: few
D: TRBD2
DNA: TGTGCCAGCACCCCGGGACTAGCGGCCTACGAGCAGTACTTC
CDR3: CASTPGLAAYEQYF

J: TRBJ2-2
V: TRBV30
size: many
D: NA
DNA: TGTGCCTGGAGCGACCCGAAAAGGAACACCGGGGAGCTGTTTTTT
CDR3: CAWSDPKRNTGELFF

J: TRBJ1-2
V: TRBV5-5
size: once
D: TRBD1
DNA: TGTGCCAGCAGCTTGGAGGGACAGGGGGCGCTTGGCTACACCTTC
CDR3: CASSLEGQGALGYTF

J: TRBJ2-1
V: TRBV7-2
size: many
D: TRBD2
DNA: TGTGCCAGCAGCTTAGGACTAGCCGCCTCGAATGAGCAGTTCTTC
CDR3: CASSLGLAASNEQFF

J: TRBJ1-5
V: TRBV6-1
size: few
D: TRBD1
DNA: TGTGCCAGCAGTGTGAAGGGGGCTCAGCCCCAGCATTTT
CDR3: CASSVKGAQPQHF

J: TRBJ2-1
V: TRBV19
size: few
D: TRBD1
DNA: TGTGCCAGTAGTAGGGCGGACAGGGTCGGGGGTTCCCGACAATCTGAGCAGTTCTTC
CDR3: CASSRADRVGGSRQSEQFF

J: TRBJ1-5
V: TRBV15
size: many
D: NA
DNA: TGTGCCACCAGCGCGGAGAATCAGCCCCAGCATTTT
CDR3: CATSAENQPQHF

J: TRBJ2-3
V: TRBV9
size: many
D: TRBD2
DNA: TGTGCCAGCAGCCCCCAGTTGCGGGGAGGGACAGATACGCAGTATTTT
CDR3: CASSPQLRGGTDTQYF